Listed below are T cell receptor beta chains from one sample, sequenced in a study of blood T cell repertoires in COVID-19. TCRdb's table, derived via immunoSEQ multiplex PCR, lists solely in-frame clones and lacks some. The table lists 470,000 or so clones, about 85% of them singletons. Material: PBMCs or T cells enriched from blood (not recorded which). These receptors were collected from a woman younger than 35 with acute COVID-19. Both conserved end residues are part of each CDR3. The order of the fields is clone size, V gene, J gene, D gene, CDR3 DNA, CDR3 protein. The D gene is left open where the match is weak. A row's size may be missing; if present it is once, few, many or a size class.

size: NA; V: TRBV5-4; J: TRBJ2-7; D: NA; DNA: TGTGCCAGCAGCTTGTGGCAGTTCGGAGCGGAGCAGTACTTC; CDR3: CASSLWQFGAEQYF
size: NA; V: TRBV11-2; J: TRBJ1-5; D: NA; DNA: TGTGCCAGCAGCTTAGTAGCAGTAAATCAGCCCCAGCATTTT; CDR3: CASSLVAVNQPQHF
size: once; V: TRBV27; J: TRBJ2-1; D: TRBD2; DNA: TGTGCCAGCCGGGGACTAGCGGGAGGCCCCTTCTCCTACAATGAGCAGTTCTTC; CDR3: CASRGLAGGPFSYNEQFF
size: NA; V: TRBV5-1; J: TRBJ2-6; D: TRBD2; DNA: TGCGCCAGCAGCTTGGTTGCTAGCGGGTTCGCTGGGGCCAACGTCCTGACTTTC; CDR3: CASSLVASGFAGANVLTF
size: NA; V: TRBV10-2; J: TRBJ2-2; D: NA; DNA: TGCGCCACTACGGAGGGAGGCACCGGGGAGCTGTTTTTT; CDR3: CATTEGGTGELFF
size: NA; V: TRBV11-3; J: TRBJ2-2; D: TRBD1; DNA: TGTGCCAGCAGCTTAGACAGGGGGCGAACCGGGGAGCTGTTTTTT; CDR3: CASSLDRGRTGELFF
size: NA; V: TRBV3-1/TRBV3-2; J: TRBJ2-1; D: NA; DNA: TGTGCCAGCAGCCAAGGAGACTACTACAATGAGCAGTTCTTC; CDR3: CASSQGDYYNEQFF
size: NA; V: TRBV18; J: TRBJ2-5; D: NA; DNA: TGTGCCAGCTCAGCTAACGGTGGAGAGACCCAGTACTTC; CDR3: CASSANGGETQYF
size: NA; V: TRBV5-1; J: TRBJ2-7; D: NA; DNA: TGCGCCAGCAGCTTGGAGCCCACCTCTCCCGAGCAGTACTTC; CDR3: CASSLEPTSPEQYF
size: NA; V: TRBV4-3; J: TRBJ1-2; D: NA; DNA: TGCGCCAGCAGCCAGGGGGAGGGCTATGGCTACACCTTC; CDR3: CASSQGEGYGYTF
size: once; V: TRBV7-9; J: TRBJ1-4; D: NA; DNA: TGTGCCAGCAGCGGAACGGGGGATCGGAAACTGTTTTTT; CDR3: CASSGTGDRKLFF
size: NA; V: TRBV7-6; J: TRBJ1-3; D: NA; DNA: TGTGCCAGCAGCTTAGGAGGCCTTGTCTCTGGAAACACCATATATTTT; CDR3: CASSLGGLVSGNTIYF
size: NA; V: TRBV2; J: TRBJ2-5; D: TRBD2; DNA: TGTGCCAGCAGGAGAGAAGTGACTAGCGGGGGGGCGGAGACCCAGTACTTC; CDR3: CASRREVTSGGAETQYF
size: NA; V: TRBV4-3; J: TRBJ2-7; D: TRBD2; DNA: TGCGCCAGCAGCCAAGATTTACACGGGAGGGCCTACGAGCAGTACTTC; CDR3: CASSQDLHGRAYEQYF
size: NA; V: TRBV29-1; J: TRBJ2-7; D: TRBD1; DNA: TGCAGCGTCCCCAGGGGGCTAGCGCCTTGCGAGCAGTACTTC; CDR3: CSVPRGLAPCEQYF
size: few; V: TRBV12-3/TRBV12-4; J: TRBJ1-2; D: TRBD1; DNA: TGTGCCAGCAGTTTTGACAGGGGAAATGGCTACACCTTC; CDR3: CASSFDRGNGYTF
size: NA; V: TRBV19; J: TRBJ1-1; D: NA; DNA: TGTGCCAGTAGCCTGGACAAGAACACTGAAGCTTTCTTT; CDR3: CASSLDKNTEAFF
size: once; V: TRBV6-5; J: TRBJ1-2; D: NA; DNA: TGTGCCAGCAGAACGGGTTCTGGCTACACCTTC; CDR3: CASRTGSGYTF
size: NA; V: TRBV21-1; J: TRBJ1-5; D: NA; DNA: TGTGCCAGCAGCAAAGCCCGGGACAGGGTCGAGTATGGCAATCAGCCCCAGCATTTT; CDR3: CASSKARDRVEYGNQPQHF
size: NA; V: TRBV6-5; J: TRBJ1-2; D: NA; DNA: TGTGCCAGCATGGCATATAACTATGGCTACACCTTC; CDR3: CASMAYNYGYTF
size: NA; V: TRBV14; J: TRBJ2-5; D: NA; DNA: TGTGCCAGCAGCCAAGATAGGGGACATTTCATGACCCAGTACTTC; CDR3: CASSQDRGHFMTQYF
size: NA; V: TRBV7-2; J: TRBJ1-4; D: TRBD1; DNA: TGTGCCAGCAGACGCGACAGGGGCCCCGGAAAACTGTTTTTT; CDR3: CASRRDRGPGKLFF
size: NA; V: TRBV5-1; J: TRBJ2-3; D: NA; DNA: TGCGCCAGCAGCTTGACTAGTGACTCCCCAGATACGCAGTATTTT; CDR3: CASSLTSDSPDTQYF
size: NA; V: TRBV4-3; J: TRBJ1-2; D: NA; DNA: TGCGCCAGCAGCCAAGATCTGGGGCGAGGCTATGGCTACACCTTC; CDR3: CASSQDLGRGYGYTF
size: NA; V: TRBV19; J: TRBJ1-1; D: TRBD1; DNA: TGTGCCAGTAGTATCGACAGGGCAGGCACTGAAGCTTTCTTT; CDR3: CASSIDRAGTEAFF
size: NA; V: TRBV6-5; J: TRBJ2-2; D: TRBD1; DNA: TGTGCCACAACAGGACAGGGACATTCCACCGGGGAGCTGTTTTTT; CDR3: CATTGQGHSTGELFF
size: NA; V: TRBV18; J: TRBJ1-5; D: TRBD1; DNA: TGTGCCAGCTCACCGGACAGGGTGTATCAGCCCCAGCATTTT; CDR3: CASSPDRVYQPQHF
size: NA; V: TRBV19; J: TRBJ1-3; D: NA; DNA: TGTGCCAGTAGTCGGGATACAGGGTACACTGGAAACACCATATATTTT; CDR3: CASSRDTGYTGNTIYF
size: NA; V: TRBV27; J: TRBJ2-1; D: TRBD1; DNA: TGTGCCAGCAGTCCAGACCAGGGGGCCGGTAATGAGCAGTTCTTC; CDR3: CASSPDQGAGNEQFF
size: NA; V: TRBV10-1; J: TRBJ1-2; D: TRBD1; DNA: TGCGCCAGCAGTGCGACAGGGGACCGTGGCTACACCTTC; CDR3: CASSATGDRGYTF
size: NA; V: TRBV3-1/TRBV3-2; J: TRBJ2-7; D: TRBD2; DNA: TGTGCCAGCAGCCAAGAAAGGACTAGCGGGAGACGATCGCCCTACGAGCAGTACTTC; CDR3: CASSQERTSGRRSPYEQYF
size: NA; V: TRBV7-2; J: TRBJ2-5; D: TRBD2; DNA: TGTGCCAGCAGCTTAGCACTCCTAGCGGGAGGGGGTTACGAGACCCAGTACTTC; CDR3: CASSLALLAGGGYETQYF
size: NA; V: TRBV7-2; J: TRBJ2-7; D: TRBD2; DNA: TGTGCCAGCAGCTTAATTAGCGGGGGGCTAACCACCTACGAGCAGTACTTC; CDR3: CASSLISGGLTTYEQYF
size: once; V: TRBV6-5; J: TRBJ2-3; D: NA; DNA: TGTGCCAGCAGTTACTCGCGGTTCTCCACAGATACGCAGTATTTT; CDR3: CASSYSRFSTDTQYF
size: NA; V: TRBV9; J: TRBJ1-2; D: NA; DNA: TGTGCCAGCAGCGTAGGCGGGCCATATGGCTACACCTTC; CDR3: CASSVGGPYGYTF
size: NA; V: TRBV24-1; J: TRBJ2-5; D: NA; DNA: TGTGCCACCAGTGATTTGGATGACAATGGACAGTACCAAGAGACCCAGTACTTC; CDR3: CATSDLDDNGQYQETQYF
size: NA; V: TRBV19; J: TRBJ1-5; D: NA; DNA: TGTGCCAGTACCCCCAAACAGGGAAATAGCAATCAGCCCCAGCATTTT; CDR3: CASTPKQGNSNQPQHF
size: NA; V: TRBV4-1; J: TRBJ2-7; D: NA; DNA: TGCGCCAGCAGCACTTACCAGACAGGCATCTACGAGCAGTACTTC; CDR3: CASSTYQTGIYEQYF
size: NA; V: TRBV7-2; J: TRBJ2-1; D: TRBD1; DNA: TGTGCCAGCAGCTTAGCAAAAGGGACAGGGGGTCAGAGTGAGCAGTTCTTC; CDR3: CASSLAKGTGGQSEQFF
size: once; V: TRBV11-2; J: TRBJ2-4; D: NA; DNA: TGTGCCAGCAGCTTAACAGGCCTCAGGCAGTACTTC; CDR3: CASSLTGLRQYF
size: NA; V: TRBV4-1; J: TRBJ2-5; D: NA; DNA: TGCGCCAGCAGCCAAGATAGAGGGGTAGGGGGAGCGACCTTTCGAGAGACCCAGTACTTC; CDR3: CASSQDRGVGGATFRETQYF
size: NA; V: TRBV13; J: TRBJ2-7; D: TRBD1; DNA: TGTGCCAGCAGTCTAGGACAGGGTGGATACGAGCAGTACTTC; CDR3: CASSLGQGGYEQYF
size: NA; V: TRBV29-1; J: TRBJ1-3; D: TRBD1; DNA: TGCAGCGTGCTCCGGGACAGTACTGGAAACACCATATATTTT; CDR3: CSVLRDSTGNTIYF
size: few; V: TRBV12-3/TRBV12-4; J: TRBJ2-7; D: NA; DNA: TGTGCCAGCAGTAGGCGGGGTAGCTACGAGCAGTACTTC; CDR3: CASSRRGSYEQYF
size: once; V: TRBV7-6; J: TRBJ2-1; D: TRBD2; DNA: TGTGCCAGCAGCTTTCTAGCGGTCAGCTCCTACAATGAGCAGTTCTTC; CDR3: CASSFLAVSSYNEQFF
size: NA; V: TRBV28; J: TRBJ1-5; D: TRBD1; DNA: TGTGCCAGCAGTTTAGTCACAGGGGGCTTACAGCCCCAGCATTTT; CDR3: CASSLVTGGLQPQHF
size: NA; V: TRBV5-5; J: TRBJ2-1; D: NA; DNA: TGTGCCAGCAGCTTGGTTTCTGGCGGGCAAAACAATGAGCAGTTCTTC; CDR3: CASSLVSGGQNNEQFF